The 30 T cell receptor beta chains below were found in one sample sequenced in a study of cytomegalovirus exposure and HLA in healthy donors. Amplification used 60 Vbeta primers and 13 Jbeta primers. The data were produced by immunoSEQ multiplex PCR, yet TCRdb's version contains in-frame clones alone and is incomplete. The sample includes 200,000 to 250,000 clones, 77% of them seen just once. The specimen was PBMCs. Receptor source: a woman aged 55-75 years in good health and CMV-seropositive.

DNA for the CDR3: TGCGCCAGCAGTGACAGGGTAGGCAAAAACATTCAGTACTTC. Translated, it gives CASSDRVGKNIQYF. This chain uses TRBV5-1 with TRBJ2-4, with 7 bases aligning to TRBD1. Germline V CDR1 and CDR2: SGHRS, YFSETQ. The V segment lost 5 bases and the J segment 3 bases; nucleotides outside the gene matches: 5. The CDR3 has 14 amino acids.

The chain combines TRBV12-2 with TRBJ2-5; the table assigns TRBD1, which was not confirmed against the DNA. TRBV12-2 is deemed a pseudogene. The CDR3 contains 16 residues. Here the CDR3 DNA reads TGTGCAAGTCGCTTCCTCTATTCCCAGGGTCGAGAGACCCAGTACTTC. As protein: CASRFLYSQGRETQYF.

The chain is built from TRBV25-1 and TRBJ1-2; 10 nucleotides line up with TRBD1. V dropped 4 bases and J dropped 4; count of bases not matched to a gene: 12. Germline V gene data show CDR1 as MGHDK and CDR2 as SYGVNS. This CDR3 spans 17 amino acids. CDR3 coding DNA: TGTGCCAGCAGTGGACCCCGGGACAGGGGAATTTTCTATGGCTACACCTTC. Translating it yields CASSGPRDRGIFYGYTF.

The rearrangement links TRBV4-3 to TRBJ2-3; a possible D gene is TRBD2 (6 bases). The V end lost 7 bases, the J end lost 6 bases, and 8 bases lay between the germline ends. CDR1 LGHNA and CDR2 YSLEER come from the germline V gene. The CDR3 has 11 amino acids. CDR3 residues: CASTGGDTQYF. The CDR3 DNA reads TGCGCCAGCACTGGGGGGGATACGCAGTATTTT.

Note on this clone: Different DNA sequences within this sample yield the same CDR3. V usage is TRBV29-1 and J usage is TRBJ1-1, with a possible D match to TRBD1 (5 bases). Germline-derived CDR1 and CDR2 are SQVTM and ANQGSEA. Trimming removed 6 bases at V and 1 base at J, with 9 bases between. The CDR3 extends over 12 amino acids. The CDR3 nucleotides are TGCAGCGTGGGCGGACAGAACACTGAAGCTTTCTTT. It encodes CSVGGQNTEAFF.

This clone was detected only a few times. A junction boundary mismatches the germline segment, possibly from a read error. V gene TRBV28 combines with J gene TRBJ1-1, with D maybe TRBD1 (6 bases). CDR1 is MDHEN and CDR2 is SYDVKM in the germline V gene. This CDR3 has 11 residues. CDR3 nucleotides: TGTGCCAGCGGCCGGGAAGGCAAGGGGGTCTTT. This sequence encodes CASGREGKGVF.

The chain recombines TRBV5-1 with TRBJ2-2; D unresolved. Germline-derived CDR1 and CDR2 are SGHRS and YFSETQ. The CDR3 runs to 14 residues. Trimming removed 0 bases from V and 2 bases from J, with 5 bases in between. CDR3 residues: CASSLDSNTGELFF. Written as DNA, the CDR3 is TGCGCCAGCAGCTTGGACAGCAACACCGGGGAGCTGTTTTTT. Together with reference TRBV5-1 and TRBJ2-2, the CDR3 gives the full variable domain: KAGVTQTPRYLIKTRGQQVTLSCSPISGHRSVSWYQQTPGQGLQFLFEYFSETQRNKGNFPGRFSGRQFSNSRSEMNVSTLELGDSALYLCASSLDSNTGELFFGEGSRLTVL.

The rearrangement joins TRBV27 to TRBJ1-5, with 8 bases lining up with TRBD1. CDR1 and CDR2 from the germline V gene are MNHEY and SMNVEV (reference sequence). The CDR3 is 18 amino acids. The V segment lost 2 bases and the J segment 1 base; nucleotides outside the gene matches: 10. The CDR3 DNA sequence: TGTGCCAGCAGTTTAGGGCAGGGGGCAGGATGGAGCAATCAGCCCCAGCATTTT. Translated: CASSLGQGAGWSNQPQHF.

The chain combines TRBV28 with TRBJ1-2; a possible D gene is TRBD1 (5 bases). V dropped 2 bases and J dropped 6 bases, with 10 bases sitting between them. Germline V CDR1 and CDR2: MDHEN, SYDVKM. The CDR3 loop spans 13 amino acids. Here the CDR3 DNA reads TGTGCCAGCAGTTTACGTTGGGGGGATGGCTACACCTTC. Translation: CASSLRWGDGYTF.

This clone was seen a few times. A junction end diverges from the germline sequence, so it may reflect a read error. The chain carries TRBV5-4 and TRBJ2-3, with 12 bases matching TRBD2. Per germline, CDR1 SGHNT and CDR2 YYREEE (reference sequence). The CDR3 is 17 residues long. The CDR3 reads CASSLGLAGDTTYTQYF. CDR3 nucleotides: TGTGCCAGCAGCTTGGGACTAGCGGGAGATACCACATATACGCAGTATTTT. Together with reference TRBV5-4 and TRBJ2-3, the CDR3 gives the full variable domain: ETGVTQSPTHLIKTRGQQVTLRCSSQSGHNTVSWYQQALGQGPQFIFQYYREEENGRGNFPPRFSGLQFPNYSSELNVNALELDDSALYLCASSLGLAGDTTYTQYFGPGTRLTVL.

CDR3 amino acids: CASSLPQVMNTEAFF. The CDR3 DNA sequence: TGTGCCAGCAGCTTACCACAGGTAATGAACACTGAAGCTTTCTTT. This sequence joins TRBV7-9 and TRBJ1-1; possibly TRBD1 for D (5 bases). The V end lost 2 bases, the J end lost 0 bases, and 10 bases lay between the germline ends. The CDR3 covers 15 residues. CDR1 and CDR2 (germline): SEHNR, FQNEAQ (reference sequence). Full variable domain (remainder filled in from reference TRBV7-9 and TRBJ1-1): DTGVSQNPRHKITKRGQNVTFRCDPISEHNRLYWYRQTLGQGPEFLTYFQNEAQLEKSRLLSDRFSAERPKGSFSTLEIQRTEQGDSAMYLCASSLPQVMNTEAFFGQGTRLTVV.

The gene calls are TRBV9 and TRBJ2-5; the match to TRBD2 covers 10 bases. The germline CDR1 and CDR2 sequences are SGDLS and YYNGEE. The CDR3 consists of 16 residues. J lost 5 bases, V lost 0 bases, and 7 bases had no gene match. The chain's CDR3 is CASSVGVAGGGETQYF. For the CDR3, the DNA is TGTGCCAGCAGCGTAGGAGTAGCGGGAGGCGGGGAGACCCAGTACTTC.

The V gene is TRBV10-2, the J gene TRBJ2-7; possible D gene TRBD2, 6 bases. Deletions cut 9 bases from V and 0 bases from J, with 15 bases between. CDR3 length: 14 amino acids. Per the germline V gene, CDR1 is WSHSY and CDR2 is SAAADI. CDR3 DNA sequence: TGCGCCAGTCGAGCCGGGGGATCCTCCTACGAGCAGTACTTC. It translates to CASRAGGSSYEQYF.

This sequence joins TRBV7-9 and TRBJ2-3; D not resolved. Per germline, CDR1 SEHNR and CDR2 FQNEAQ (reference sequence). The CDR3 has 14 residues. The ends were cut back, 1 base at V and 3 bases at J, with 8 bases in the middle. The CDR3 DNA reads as TGTGCCAGCAGCTTAGGAGGAACGACAGATACGCAGTATTTT. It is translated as CASSLGGTTDTQYF. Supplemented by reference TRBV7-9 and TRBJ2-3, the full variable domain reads DTGVSQNPRHKITKRGQNVTFRCDPISEHNRLYWYRQTLGQGPEFLTYFQNEAQLEKSRLLSDRFSAERPKGSFSTLEIQRTEQGDSAMYLCASSLGGTTDTQYFGPGTRLTVL.

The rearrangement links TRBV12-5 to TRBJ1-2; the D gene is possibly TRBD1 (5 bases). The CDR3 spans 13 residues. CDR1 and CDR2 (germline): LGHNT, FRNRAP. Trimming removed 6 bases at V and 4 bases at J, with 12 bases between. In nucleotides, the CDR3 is TGTGCTAGTGGATCAGGGCCCGGCTATGGCTACACCTTC. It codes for CASGSGPGYGYTF.

CDR3 bases: TGTGCCAGCAGTGAAGAAGGAAGGGGTGGTGGCTACACCTTC. This encodes CASSEEGRGGGYTF. J is TRBJ1-2 and V is TRBV2; perhaps TRBD1 as D (5 bases). The V gene's germline CDR1 is SNHLY and CDR2 FYNNEI. This CDR3 has 14 residues. Trimming pared 1 base from V and 7 bases from J, leaving 13 bases between.

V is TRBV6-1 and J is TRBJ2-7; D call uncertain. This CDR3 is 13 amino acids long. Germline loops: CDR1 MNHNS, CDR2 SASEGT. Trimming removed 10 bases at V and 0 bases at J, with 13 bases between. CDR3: CATTVLSSYEQYF. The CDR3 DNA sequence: TGTGCCACTACAGTTCTTAGCTCCTACGAGCAGTACTTC.

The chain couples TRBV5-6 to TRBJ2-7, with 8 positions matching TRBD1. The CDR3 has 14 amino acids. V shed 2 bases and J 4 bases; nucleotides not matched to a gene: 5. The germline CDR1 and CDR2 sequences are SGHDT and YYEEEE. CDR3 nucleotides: TGTGCCAGCAGCTTCCCAGGGGGCAGGTACGAGCAGTACTTC. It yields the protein CASSFPGGRYEQYF.

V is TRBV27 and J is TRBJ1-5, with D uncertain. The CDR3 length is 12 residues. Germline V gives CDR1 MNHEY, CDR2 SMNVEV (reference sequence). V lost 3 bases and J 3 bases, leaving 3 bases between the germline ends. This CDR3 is CASSFLNQPQHF. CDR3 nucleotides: TGTGCCAGCAGTTTCCTCAATCAGCCCCAGCATTTT.

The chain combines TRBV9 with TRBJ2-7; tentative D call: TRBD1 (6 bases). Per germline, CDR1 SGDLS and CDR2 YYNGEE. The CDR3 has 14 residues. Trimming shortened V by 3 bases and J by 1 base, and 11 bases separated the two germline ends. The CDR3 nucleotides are TGTGCCAGCAGCGCTTCCGGACAGTCCTACGAGCAGTACTTC. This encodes CASSASGQSYEQYF.

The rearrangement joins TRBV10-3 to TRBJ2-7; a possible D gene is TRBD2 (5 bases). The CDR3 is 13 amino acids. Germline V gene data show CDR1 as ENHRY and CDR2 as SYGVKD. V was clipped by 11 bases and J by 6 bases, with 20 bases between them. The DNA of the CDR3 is TGTGCCTCTCGTACGGGATCTCCTTCCGAGCAGTACTTC. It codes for CASRTGSPSEQYF.

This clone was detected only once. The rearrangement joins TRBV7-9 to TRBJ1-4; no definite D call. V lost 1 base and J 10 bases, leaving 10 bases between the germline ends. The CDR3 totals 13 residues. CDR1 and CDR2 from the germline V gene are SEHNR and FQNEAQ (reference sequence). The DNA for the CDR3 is TGTGCCAGCAGCTTAGGGCCCAGCGGAAAACTGTTTTTT. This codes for CASSLGPSGKLFF.

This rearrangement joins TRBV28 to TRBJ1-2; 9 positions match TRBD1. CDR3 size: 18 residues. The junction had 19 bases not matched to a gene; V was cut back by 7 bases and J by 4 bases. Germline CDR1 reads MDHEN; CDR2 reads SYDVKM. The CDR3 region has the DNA TGTGCCAGCATCTCCGGACAGGGGACGACCGGTCTAATCTATGGCTACACCTTC. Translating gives CASISGQGTTGLIYGYTF.

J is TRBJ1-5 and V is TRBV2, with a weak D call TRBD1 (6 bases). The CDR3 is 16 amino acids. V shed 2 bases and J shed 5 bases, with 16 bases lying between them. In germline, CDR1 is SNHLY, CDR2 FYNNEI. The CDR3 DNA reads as TGTGCCAGCAGTGAACAAAGGACAGCGAACTATCAGCCCCAGCATTTT. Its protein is CASSEQRTANYQPQHF.

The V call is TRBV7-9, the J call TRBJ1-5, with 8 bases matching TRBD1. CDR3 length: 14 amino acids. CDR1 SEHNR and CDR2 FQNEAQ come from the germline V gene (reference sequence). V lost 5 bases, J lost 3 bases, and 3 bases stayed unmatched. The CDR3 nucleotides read TGTGCCAGCAGCGAGGGACAGGACAATCAGCCCCAGCATTTT. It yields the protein CASSEGQDNQPQHF.

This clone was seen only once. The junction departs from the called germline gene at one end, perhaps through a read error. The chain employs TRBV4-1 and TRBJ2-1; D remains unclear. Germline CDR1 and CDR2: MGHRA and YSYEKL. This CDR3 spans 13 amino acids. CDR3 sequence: CASSQGLSNEQLF. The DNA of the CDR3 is TGCGCCAGCAGCCAAGGACTCAGCAATGAGCAGCTCTTC.

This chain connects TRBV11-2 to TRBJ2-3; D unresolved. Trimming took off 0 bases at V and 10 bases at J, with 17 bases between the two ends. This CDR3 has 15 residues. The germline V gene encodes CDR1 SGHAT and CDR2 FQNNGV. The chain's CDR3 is CASSLDQWSSHSQYF. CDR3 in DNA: TGTGCCAGCAGCTTAGATCAGTGGTCCTCACATTCGCAGTATTTT.

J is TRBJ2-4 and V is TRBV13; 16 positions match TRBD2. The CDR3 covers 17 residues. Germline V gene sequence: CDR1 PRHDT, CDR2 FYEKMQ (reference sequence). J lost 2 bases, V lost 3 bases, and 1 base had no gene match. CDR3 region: CASSLGLAGGTKNIQYF. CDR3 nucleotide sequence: TGTGCCAGCAGCTTGGGACTAGCGGGGGGGACCAAAAACATTCAGTACTTC.

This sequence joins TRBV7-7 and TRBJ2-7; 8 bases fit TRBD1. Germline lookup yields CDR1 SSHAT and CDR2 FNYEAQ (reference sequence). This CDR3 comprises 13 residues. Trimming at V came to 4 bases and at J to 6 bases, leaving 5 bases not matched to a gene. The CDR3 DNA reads TGTGCCAGCAGCTCTGGACAGGGCGGCGAGCAGTACTTC. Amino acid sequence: CASSSGQGGEQYF.

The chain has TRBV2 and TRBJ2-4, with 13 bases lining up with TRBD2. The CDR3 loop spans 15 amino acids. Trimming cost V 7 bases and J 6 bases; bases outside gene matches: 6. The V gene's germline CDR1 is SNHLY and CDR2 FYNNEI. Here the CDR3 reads CASTHGLAGANIQYF. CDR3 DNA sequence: TGTGCCAGCACCCACGGACTAGCGGGGGCAAACATTCAGTACTTC.